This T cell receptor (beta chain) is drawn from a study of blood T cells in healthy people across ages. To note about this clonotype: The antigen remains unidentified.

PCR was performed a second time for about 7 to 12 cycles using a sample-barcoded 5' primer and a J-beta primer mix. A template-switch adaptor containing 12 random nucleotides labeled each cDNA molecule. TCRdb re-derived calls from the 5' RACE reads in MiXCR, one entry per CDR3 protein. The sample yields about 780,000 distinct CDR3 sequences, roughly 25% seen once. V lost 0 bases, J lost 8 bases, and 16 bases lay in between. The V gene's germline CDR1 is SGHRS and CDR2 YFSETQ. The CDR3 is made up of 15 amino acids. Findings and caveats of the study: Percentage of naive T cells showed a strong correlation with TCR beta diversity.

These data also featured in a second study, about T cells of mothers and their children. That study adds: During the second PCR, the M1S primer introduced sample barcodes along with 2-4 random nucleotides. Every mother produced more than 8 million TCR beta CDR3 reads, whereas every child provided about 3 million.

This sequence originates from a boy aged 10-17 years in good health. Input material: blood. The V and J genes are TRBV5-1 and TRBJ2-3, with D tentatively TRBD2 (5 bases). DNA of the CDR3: TGCGCCAGCAGCTTGGCCAGCGGCTCCGGTGCTACGCAGTATTTT. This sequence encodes CASSLASGSGATQYF. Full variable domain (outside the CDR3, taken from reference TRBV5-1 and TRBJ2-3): KAGVTQTPRYLIKTRGQQVTLSCSPISGHRSVSWYQQTPGQGLQFLFEYFSETQRNKGNFPGRFSGRQFSNSRSEMNVSTLELGDSALYLCASSLASGSGATQYFGPGTRLTVL.